This TCR beta chain was profiled in a study of T cells after yellow fever vaccination. Study findings and constraints: FACS-sorted repertoires could contain abundant clonotypes contaminating from the bulk population. A faster peak, day 5 versus 15, was reached by the weaker secondary response.

This clonotype was counted a few times. The antigen is unknown. The V and J ends lost 5 bases and 1 base respectively, with 8 bases between them. This CDR3 spans 14 amino acids. The germline gives CDR1 ENHRY, CDR2 SYGVKD. TCR cDNA was made by 5'RACE template switching, adding a universal primer site and UMIs. TCRdb reprocessed the 5' RACE reads with MiXCR, giving one entry per CDR3 protein. This table has about 580,000 distinct CDR3 sequences, around 16% appearing once. The origin of this receptor is a man in his late teens or twenties who received the YFV17D yellow fever vaccine. Source: PBMCs, taken 4 to 6 days after the first yellow fever vaccination. The chain recombines TRBV10-3 with TRBJ2-2; the D is unclear. This CDR3 is CAISHDQNTGELFF. In DNA form, the CDR3 reads TGTGCCATCAGTCATGACCAGAACACCGGGGAGCTGTTTTTT.